This T cell receptor (beta chain) was observed in a study of blood T cell repertoires in COVID-19. Study-wide context: In each case, the material was cDNA or gDNA derived from T cells, B-cell-depleted T cells, or PBMCs.

Cohorts were based on clinical histories the participants reported. Recovered Cohort 3 donors showed two negative PCRs, clearance, or symptom resolution. CDR1 is LNHDA and CDR2 is SQIVND in the germline V gene (reference sequence). V gave up 4 bases and J gave up 4 bases; unmatched junction bases: 6. CDR3 length: 14 amino acids. As originally analysed: Reference gene primer amplification in the assay estimated nucleated cell counts. Measured with immunoSEQ multiplex PCR; TCRdb has only the in-frame clones, and not every one. That table is the source of V, J and clone size, and D and trimming were worked out from the DNA. The data contain some 240,000 clones, around 82% of them singletons.

This clonotype was sampled from a man in his forties or fifties who had recovered from COVID-19. Sequenced material: PBMCs or T cells enriched from blood (not recorded which). This sequence joins TRBV19 and TRBJ1-1; 7 bases are shared with TRBD1. The CDR3 reads CASSKTGMVTEAFF. CDR3 bases: TGTGCCAGTAGTAAGACAGGGATGGTCACTGAAGCTTTCTTT.